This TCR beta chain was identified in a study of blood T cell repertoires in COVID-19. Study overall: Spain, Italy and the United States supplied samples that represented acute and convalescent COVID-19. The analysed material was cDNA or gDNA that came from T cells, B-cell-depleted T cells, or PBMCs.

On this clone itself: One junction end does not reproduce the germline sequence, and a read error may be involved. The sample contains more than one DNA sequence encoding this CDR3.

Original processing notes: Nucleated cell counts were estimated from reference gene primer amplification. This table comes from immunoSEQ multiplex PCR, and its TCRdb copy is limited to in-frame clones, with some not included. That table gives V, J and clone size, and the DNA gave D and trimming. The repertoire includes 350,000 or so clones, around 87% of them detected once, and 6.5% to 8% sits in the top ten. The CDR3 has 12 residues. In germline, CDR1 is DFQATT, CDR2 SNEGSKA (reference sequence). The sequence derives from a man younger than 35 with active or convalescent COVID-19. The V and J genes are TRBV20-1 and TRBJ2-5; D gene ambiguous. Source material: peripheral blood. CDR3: CSASFGQETQYF. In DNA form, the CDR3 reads TGCAGCGCTAGTTTCGGGCAAGAGACCCAGTACTTC.